A selection of T cell receptor beta chains follows, all from one sample in a study of shared clonotypes between healthy human individuals. The table came from immunoSEQ multiplex PCR; TCRdb's copy has only in-frame clones and leaves some out. The sample comprises about 470,000 clones, around 79% of which are singletons, and about 13% rests with the top ten. Sample: PBMCs. The receptor set was obtained from a woman aged 35 to 49 in good health. Some clones in this sample may be carry-over from other donors' samples. The CDR3 runs from the conserved cysteine through the conserved F or W. D genes are given only for firm matches. Not every row has a clone size; where given, it reads once, few, many or a size class.

d_call | j_call | clone_size | v_call | cdr3_nt | cdr3_aa
TRBD1 | TRBJ2-7 | - | TRBV10-3 | TGTGCCATCAGTGTGACAGGGGCCGAGCAGTACTTC | CAISVTGAEQYF
- | TRBJ2-1 | - | TRBV5-6 | TGTGCCTCCCCGCGGGCCTACAATGAGCAGTTCTTC | CASPRAYNEQFF
- | TRBJ1-4 | - | TRBV6-1 | TGTGCCAGCAGTGGGCCCCGCCAGGGGAGTCGGGAAAAACTGTTTTTT | CASSGPRQGSREKLFF
- | TRBJ2-6 | - | TRBV13 | TGTGCCAGCAGCTTGGGTTCTGGGGCCAACGTCCTGACTTTC | CASSLGSGANVLTF
- | TRBJ2-5 | - | TRBV5-4 | TGTGCCAGCAGCTCCCCAGTGAGGGGGGTTGTGGAGACCCAGTACTTC | CASSSPVRGVVETQYF
- | TRBJ1-3 | once | TRBV30 | TGTGCCTGGAGTGTTGGTTTAGGGTCTGGAAACACCATATATTTT | CAWSVGLGSGNTIYF
- | TRBJ2-3 | - | TRBV4-1 | TGCGCCAGCAGTCGATTCGTTAGCACAGATACGCAGTATTTT | CASSRFVSTDTQYF
- | TRBJ2-7 | - | TRBV5-6 | TGTGCCAACTTCTTCACAGGGTTTCTCCCCTACGAGCAGTACTTC | CANFFTGFLPYEQYF
- | TRBJ2-7 | - | TRBV6-6 | TGTGCCAGCAGTTACAGGTACGAGCAGTACTTC | CASSYRYEQYF
TRBD2 | TRBJ2-7 | many | TRBV28 | TGTGCCAGCGGAAAGGGACTAGCGGGAGTTGAGCAGTACTTC | CASGKGLAGVEQYF
- | TRBJ1-1 | - | TRBV19 | TGTGCCAGTAGTAACCGTGGGAGTAGCACTGAAGCTTTCTTT | CASSNRGSSTEAFF
TRBD2 | TRBJ2-3 | - | TRBV13 | TGTGCCAGCAGCTCGAGACTAGCGGGAGTCCGTGATACGCAGTATTTT | CASSSRLAGVRDTQYF
TRBD1 | TRBJ2-2 | - | TRBV28 | TGTGCCAGCAGAAGGGACAGGGTAACCGGGGAGCTGTTTTTT | CASRRDRVTGELFF
- | TRBJ2-5 | - | TRBV4-1 | TGCGCCAGCAGCCAAGATCGAGCAGCCCAAGAGACCCAGTACTTC | CASSQDRAAQETQYF
TRBD2 | TRBJ2-7 | - | TRBV10-3 | TGTGCCACCTCTCCGGGGCTAGCGGGAGGGCCCCACGAGCAGTACTTC | CATSPGLAGGPHEQYF
TRBD1 | TRBJ2-2 | - | TRBV2 | TGTGCCAGCAGACTAACAGGGGGTAGCACCGGGGAGCTGTTTTTT | CASRLTGGSTGELFF
- | TRBJ2-7 | - | TRBV5-5 | TGTGCCAGCAGCCCGGTGAGTCCTCTCTACGAGCAGTACTTC | CASSPVSPLYEQYF
TRBD2 | TRBJ2-1 | - | TRBV25-1 | TGTGCCAGCAGCGGGACTAGTCGGGGTGAGCAGTTCTTC | CASSGTSRGEQFF
- | TRBJ1-1 | - | TRBV25-1 | TGTGCCAGCCGAGGACGTACGGGTGAAGCTTTCTTT | CASRGRTGEAFF
TRBD2 | TRBJ2-5 | - | TRBV7-2 | TGTGCCAGCAGCCCTACTAGCGGGTACCAAGAGACCCAGTACTTC | CASSPTSGYQETQYF
- | TRBJ1-1 | - | TRBV10-2 | TGCGCCACCACAACGGGGGGCCTGAACACTGAAGCTTTCTTT | CATTTGGLNTEAFF
- | TRBJ2-1 | - | TRBV5-1 | TGCGCCAGCAGCTTGGAGGCCTACAATGAGCAGTTCTTC | CASSLEAYNEQFF
- | TRBJ2-7 | few | TRBV30 | TGTGCCTGGAGTTTGGACGCACGAACCTACGAGCAGTACTTC | CAWSLDARTYEQYF
- | TRBJ1-3 | few | TRBV29-1 | TGCAGCGCCTGGACTCTTGGAAACACCATATATTTT | CSAWTLGNTIYF
TRBD1 | TRBJ1-1 | - | TRBV7-9 | TGTGCCAGCAGCTTAGTCACAGGGGTATGGACTGAAGCTTTCTTT | CASSLVTGVWTEAFF
- | TRBJ2-7 | - | TRBV27 | TGTGCCAGCAGTTTTGTTTCCCCCTCCTACGAGCAGTACTTC | CASSFVSPSYEQYF
- | TRBJ1-1 | - | TRBV2 | TGTGCCAACGCCATAGCTAGGGGCGGATGGAACACTGAAGCTTTCTTT | CANAIARGGWNTEAFF
TRBD2 | TRBJ2-1 | - | TRBV6-1 | TGTGCCAGCAGTGACCGGACTAGCGGGAGGAAGAATGAGCAGTTCTTC | CASSDRTSGRKNEQFF
TRBD2 | TRBJ2-5 | many | TRBV4-2 | TGTGCCAGCAGCCAAGATGGACCTAGCGGGGCTCAAGAGACCCAGTACTTC | CASSQDGPSGAQETQYF
- | TRBJ2-1 | - | TRBV30 | TGTGCCTGGAACCCGACCGTCAATGAGCAGTTCTTC | CAWNPTVNEQFF
- | TRBJ1-6 | - | TRBV18 | TGTGCCAGCTCACCTCGGAACAATTCACCCCTCCACTTT | CASSPRNNSPLHF
TRBD2 | TRBJ2-2 | - | TRBV19 | TGTGCCAGTAGTATAGCTCGGGGGGTGAACACCGGGGAGCTGTTTTTT | CASSIARGVNTGELFF
TRBD2 | TRBJ2-1 | few | TRBV19 | TGTGCCAGTAGTATCGGGGGGAGCGGGAGGGACAATGAGCAGTTCTTC | CASSIGGSGRDNEQFF
- | TRBJ1-5 | once | TRBV28 | TGTGCCAGCAGTTTACCCCCAGATCAGCCCCAGCATTTT | CASSLPPDQPQHF
- | TRBJ1-1 | - | TRBV18 | TGTGCCAGCTCACCCGCAACAGGGACGAACACTGAAGCTTTCTTT | CASSPATGTNTEAFF
TRBD1 | TRBJ2-7 | - | TRBV27 | TGTGCCAGCAGAAAACCAGGGGGACCGTCCTACGAGCAGTACTTC | CASRKPGGPSYEQYF
- | TRBJ2-7 | - | TRBV4-2 | TGTGCCAGCAGCCAAGTTCGCGGCTTCGAGCAGTACTTC | CASSQVRGFEQYF
- | TRBJ2-3 | - | TRBV7-2 | TGTGCCAGCAGCTTAGAGAGGCTAGCCGGAAGAGAGCAGTATTTT | CASSLERLAGREQYF
TRBD1 | TRBJ1-5 | - | TRBV28 | TGTGCCAGCAGTCAAGGACAGGGCGGCAATCAGCCCCAGCATTTT | CASSQGQGGNQPQHF
TRBD2 | TRBJ2-5 | - | TRBV5-1 | TGCGCCAGCAGCCCTACTAGCGGGAGTGTGGAGACCCAGTACTTC | CASSPTSGSVETQYF
TRBD1 | TRBJ2-1 | - | TRBV13 | TGTGCCAGCAGCTTACGGGCGGGACAGGGGAGCTCCTACAATGAGCAGTTCTTC | CASSLRAGQGSSYNEQFF
- | TRBJ1-2 | - | TRBV30 | TGTGCCTGGAGGGAGTGGAGGGGCTGCACCTTC | CAWREWRGCTF
- | TRBJ1-5 | - | TRBV5-1 | TGCGCCAGCAGCTCTGGAGGGGAACAGCCCCAGCATTTT | CASSSGGEQPQHF
- | TRBJ1-2 | - | TRBV29-1 | TGCAGCGTTGAGGCCAGAGCCCCTAACTATGGCTACACCTTC | CSVEARAPNYGYTF
TRBD1 | TRBJ2-6 | - | TRBV25-1 | TGTGCCAGCAGTGAACGACAGGGTTTGGCTGGGGCCAACGTCCTGACTTTC | CASSERQGLAGANVLTF
TRBD1 | TRBJ2-7 | - | TRBV5-8 | TGTGCCAGCAGCTCCCTCGACAGGGGCTCCTACGAGCAGTACTTC | CASSSLDRGSYEQYF
- | TRBJ2-2 | few | TRBV9 | TGTGCCAGCAGCGTAGCCCTCCGCGGGGAGCTGTTTTTT | CASSVALRGELFF
- | TRBJ2-1 | - | TRBV18 | TGTGCCAGCTCACCTTCGGACAGCTACAATGAGCAGTTCTTC | CASSPSDSYNEQFF
- | TRBJ2-2 | - | TRBV10-2 | TGCGCCAGCAGCCCCACATCTAGGGCCGGGGAGCTGTTTTTT | CASSPTSRAGELFF
- | TRBJ1-4 | - | TRBV2 | TGTGCCACAAAAGGGGGGTCTACGGAAAAACTGTTTTTT | CATKGGSTEKLFF